The subject of this entry is one T cell receptor (beta chain). Its antigen remains unidentified. Germline values: CDR1 SEHNR, CDR2 FQNEAQ (reference sequence). The CDR3 sequence is 16 residues long. Trimming removed 6 bases at V and 0 bases at J, with 14 bases between. This sample was taken from a study of T cell repertoires in cytomegalovirus infection. Study details: It was recently identified HLA-C-restricted and well-studied HLA-B-restricted CMV epitopes that the study used. Public TCR beta signatures were indicative of both CMV infection and a matching HLA type.

Using its own MiXCR run on the reads, TCRdb lists one record per CDR3 protein. The profile shows approximately 34,000 distinct CDR3 sequences, roughly half of them singletons. This TCR was recovered from a human donor in good health (CMV status not recorded). Some clones in this sample may be carry-over from other donors' samples. Sequences were derived from CD8+ T cells from cultured PBMCs, sampled from culture after CMV antigen stimulation. The rearrangement joins TRBV7-9 to TRBJ1-4; no reliable D call. The CDR3: CASSPADPTTNEKLFF. The CDR3 DNA follows: TGTGCCAGCAGTCCAGCCGACCCAACAACTAATGAAAAACTGTTTTTT.